The 10 T cell receptor beta chains below come from one sample, sequenced in a study of shared clonotypes between healthy human individuals. The method was immunoSEQ multiplex PCR; TCRdb's version includes in-frame clones alone and lacks a portion of them. The repertoire includes about 1.1 million clones, 75% to 80% of them detected once, and around 0.47% sits in the top ten. What was sequenced was memory CD4+ T cells from PBMCs. Subset of the sample: CD45RA-negative fraction. The source of these receptors is a man younger than 35 in good health. Some clones in this sample may be carry-over from other donors' samples.

The V call is TRBV7-2, the J call TRBJ2-7; 12 positions match TRBD2. The CDR3 length is 15 residues. The V gene's germline CDR1 is SGHTA and CDR2 FQGNSA. Trimming at V came to 5 bases and at J to 6 bases, leaving 8 bases not matched to a gene. This chain's CDR3 is CASSPRLAGVGEQYF. CDR3 DNA sequence: TGTGCCAGCAGCCCTAGACTAGCGGGAGTGGGCGAGCAGTACTTC.

This clone has more than one count but fewer than ten. V and J are TRBV29-1 and TRBJ2-7, with 10 bases fitting TRBD2. CDR1 and CDR2 (germline): SQVTM, ANQGSEA. Trimming cost V 5 bases and J 0 bases; bases outside gene matches: 13. This CDR3 is 17 amino acids long. The CDR3 DNA follows: TGCAGCGTTAACCTAGCGGGAGAAAGGAAGAGCTCCTACGAGCAGTACTTC. Translation: CSVNLAGERKSSYEQYF.

V usage is TRBV5-1 and J usage is TRBJ2-3; the D is unclear. CDR3 length: 14 residues. With 1 base removed from V and 10 bases from J, the gap between germline ends came to 16 bases. Germline CDR1 reads SGHRS; CDR2 reads YFSETQ. CDR3 region: CASSLNLRLPAQYF. CDR3 bases: TGCGCCAGCAGCTTGAATCTGAGGCTCCCTGCGCAGTATTTT.

In DNA form, the CDR3 reads TGTGCCAGCAGCTTCTCCGGGGTGGGCGGCTACACCTTC. Translated, it gives CASSFSGVGGYTF. V usage is TRBV5-4 and J usage is TRBJ1-2; D ambiguous. CDR3 size: 13 residues. Trimming pared 2 bases from V and 8 bases from J, leaving 13 bases between. The germline V gene has CDR1 SGHNT and CDR2 YYREEE (reference sequence).

The chain uses TRBV27 and TRBJ2-7; TRBD1 aligns across 10 bases. CDR1 MNHEY and CDR2 SMNVEV come from the germline V gene (reference sequence). This CDR3 is built from 12 residues. Losses at the gene ends were 9 bases for V and 7 bases for J; bases not matched to a gene: 6. CDR3 sequence: CASGQGEWEQYF. The CDR3 DNA follows: TGTGCCAGTGGACAGGGGGAGTGGGAGCAGTACTTC.

This clone came up once. V and J are TRBV4-1 and TRBJ1-3; perhaps TRBD1 as D (6 bases). The CDR3 consists of 19 residues. CDR1 MGHRA and CDR2 YSYEKL come from the germline V gene. V lost 4 bases and J 1 base, leaving 23 bases between the germline ends. The CDR3 protein is CASSPNPRQGTGSGNTIYF. In DNA, the CDR3 is TGCGCCAGCAGCCCTAACCCCCGGCAGGGGACGGGGTCTGGAAACACCATATATTTT.

This chain connects TRBV4-2 to TRBJ2-2, with TRBD2 matching 7 bases. The ends lost 3 bases at V and 3 bases at J; junction bases unmatched: 1. This CDR3 has 14 residues. Germline values: CDR1 LGHNA, CDR2 YNFKEQ. CDR3 sequence reads: CASSQAGDTGELFF. CDR3 nucleotides: TGTGCCAGCAGCCAGGCGGGAGACACCGGGGAGCTGTTTTTT.

This CDR3 is CAWSASRNTIYF. The CDR3 DNA follows: TGTGCCTGGAGCGCCTCTCGGAACACCATATATTTT. The V call is TRBV30, the J call TRBJ1-3; D remains ambiguous. The ends were cut back, 3 bases at V and 7 bases at J, with 10 bases in the middle. CDR3 size: 12 residues. The germline V gene encodes CDR1 GTSNPN and CDR2 SVGIG (reference sequence).

V is TRBV30 and J is TRBJ2-5; tentative D call: TRBD1 (5 bases). The DNA end is a closer match to TRBJ2-7, so the J assignment may be wrong. The CDR3 covers 12 residues. Germline V gene sequence: CDR1 GTSNPN, CDR2 SVGIG (reference sequence). The CDR3 coding sequence is TGTGCCTGGGGACAAGTCAGGGACGAGCAGTACTTC. As protein: CAWGQVRDEQYF.

In the case of this clone: A clone one base away is much larger, so this may be a read error. Other DNA sequences in the sample encode the same CDR3. The chain recombines TRBV9 with TRBJ2-3, with D maybe TRBD1 (6 bases). The CDR3 runs to 13 residues. Germline CDR1 and CDR2: SGDLS and YYNGEE. The V end lost 4 bases, the J end lost 3 bases, and 9 bases lay between the germline ends. The CDR3: CASSLQGTDTQYF. Written as DNA, the CDR3 is TGTGCCAGCAGCCTTCAGGGGACAGATACGCAGTATTTT.